This T cell receptor beta chain was sequenced during a study of cytomegalovirus exposure and HLA in healthy donors. In germline, CDR1 is SGHVS, CDR2 FQNEAQ. This CDR3 contains 15 residues. Trimming took off 3 bases at V and 0 bases at J, with 9 bases between the two ends. The PCR employed 60 Vbeta primers together with 13 Jbeta primers. In the original processing: Later analysis identified tens of millions of unique TCR beta chains, about 10 million shared. Generated by immunoSEQ multiplex PCR, the TCRdb table keeps only in-frame clones and is missing some. That table is the source of V, J and clone size, and D and trimming were worked out from the DNA. Among about 170,000 clones, roughly 80% were seen once, and the ten largest hold 2.4%.

V gene TRBV7-8 combines with J gene TRBJ1-5; unclear D gene. This clonotype was sampled from a male donor in good health and CMV-seronegative. The sequencing sample was made of PBMCs. The CDR3 nucleotides are TGTGCCAGCAGCTTGGAGGGTTATAGCAATCAGCCCCAGCATTTT. It specifies CASSLEGYSNQPQHF.